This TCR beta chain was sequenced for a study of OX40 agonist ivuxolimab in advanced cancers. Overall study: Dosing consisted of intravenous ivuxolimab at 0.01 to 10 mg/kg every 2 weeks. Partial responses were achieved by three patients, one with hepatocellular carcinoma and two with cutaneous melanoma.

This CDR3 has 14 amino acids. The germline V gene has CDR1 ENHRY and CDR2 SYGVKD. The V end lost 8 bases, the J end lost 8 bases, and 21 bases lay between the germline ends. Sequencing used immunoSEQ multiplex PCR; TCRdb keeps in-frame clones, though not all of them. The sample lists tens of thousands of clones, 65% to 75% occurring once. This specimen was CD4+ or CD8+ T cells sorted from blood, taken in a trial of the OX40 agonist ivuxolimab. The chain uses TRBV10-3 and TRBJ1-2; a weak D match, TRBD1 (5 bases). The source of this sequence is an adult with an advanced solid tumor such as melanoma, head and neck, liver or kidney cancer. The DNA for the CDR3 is TGTGCCATCGCGATAGTGGGGGGAGGTGGCGGCTACACCTTC. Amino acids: CAIAIVGGGGGYTF.